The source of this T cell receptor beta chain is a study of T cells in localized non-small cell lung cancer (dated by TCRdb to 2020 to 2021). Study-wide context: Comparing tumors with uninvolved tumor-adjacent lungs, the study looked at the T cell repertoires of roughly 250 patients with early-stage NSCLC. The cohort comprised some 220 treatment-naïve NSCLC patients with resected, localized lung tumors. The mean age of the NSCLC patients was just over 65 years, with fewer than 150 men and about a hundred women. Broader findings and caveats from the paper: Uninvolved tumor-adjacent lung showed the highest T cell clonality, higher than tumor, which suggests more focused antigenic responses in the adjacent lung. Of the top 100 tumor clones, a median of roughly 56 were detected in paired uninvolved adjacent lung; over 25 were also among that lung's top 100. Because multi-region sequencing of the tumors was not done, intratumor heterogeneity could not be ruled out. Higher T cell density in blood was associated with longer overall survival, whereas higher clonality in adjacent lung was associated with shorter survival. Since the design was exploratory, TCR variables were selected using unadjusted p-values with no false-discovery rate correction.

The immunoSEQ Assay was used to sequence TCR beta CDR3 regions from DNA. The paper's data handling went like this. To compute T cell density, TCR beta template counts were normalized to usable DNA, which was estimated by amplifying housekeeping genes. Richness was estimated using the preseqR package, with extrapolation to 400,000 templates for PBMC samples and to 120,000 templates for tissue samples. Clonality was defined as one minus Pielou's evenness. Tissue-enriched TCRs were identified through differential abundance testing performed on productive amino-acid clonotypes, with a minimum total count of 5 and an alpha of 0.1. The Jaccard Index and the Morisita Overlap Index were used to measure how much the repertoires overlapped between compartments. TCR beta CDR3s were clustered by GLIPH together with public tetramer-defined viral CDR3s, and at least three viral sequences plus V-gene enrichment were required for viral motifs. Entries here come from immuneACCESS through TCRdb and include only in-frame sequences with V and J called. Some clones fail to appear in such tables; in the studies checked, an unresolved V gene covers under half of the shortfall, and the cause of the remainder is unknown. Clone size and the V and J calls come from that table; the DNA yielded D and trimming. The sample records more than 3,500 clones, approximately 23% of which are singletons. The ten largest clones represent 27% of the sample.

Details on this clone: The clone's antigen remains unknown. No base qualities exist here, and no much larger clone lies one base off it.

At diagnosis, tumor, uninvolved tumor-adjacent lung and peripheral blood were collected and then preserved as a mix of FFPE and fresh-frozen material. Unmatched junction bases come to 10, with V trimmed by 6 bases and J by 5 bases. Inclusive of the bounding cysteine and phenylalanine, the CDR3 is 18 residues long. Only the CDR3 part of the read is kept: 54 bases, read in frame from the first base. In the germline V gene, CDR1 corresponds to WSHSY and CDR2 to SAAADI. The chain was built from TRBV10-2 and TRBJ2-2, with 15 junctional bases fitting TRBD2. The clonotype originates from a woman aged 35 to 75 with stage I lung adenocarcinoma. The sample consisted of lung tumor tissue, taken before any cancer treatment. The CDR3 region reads CASRSGLAGGRRTGELFF. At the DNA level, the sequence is TGCGCCAGCAGATCGGGACTAGCGGGGGGTCGACGAACCGGGGAGCTGTTTTTT.